The 25 T cell receptor beta chains in this list originate from one sample, sequenced in a study of cytomegalovirus exposure and HLA in healthy donors. Primers included in the PCR were 60 Vbeta and 13 Jbeta primers. This table comes from immunoSEQ multiplex PCR, and its TCRdb copy is limited to in-frame clones, with some not included. The table has about 120,000 clones, roughly 82% seen once. The sequenced sample was PBMCs. These receptors originate from a male donor in good health and CMV-seropositive.

This clone turned up a few times. This chain joins TRBV5-5 and TRBJ2-7; tentatively, D is TRBD1 (5 bases). The V end was cut by 2 bases, the J end by 3 bases, with 12 bases between. Germline-derived CDR1 and CDR2 are SGHKS and YYEKEE (reference sequence). The CDR3 loop spans 14 amino acids. In nucleotides, the CDR3 is TGTGCCAGCAGCTTCAGACAGTCAGGCTACGAGCAGTACTTC. Its protein is CASSFRQSGYEQYF.

The chain recombines TRBV7-9 with TRBJ2-2; 7 bases match TRBD1. The germline CDR1 and CDR2 sequences are SEHNR and FQNEAQ (reference sequence). CDR3 length: 15 amino acids. Trimming at V came to 1 base and at J to 7 bases, leaving 6 bases not matched to a gene. The CDR3 is CASSLDRGSGGELFF. Written as DNA, the CDR3 is TGTGCCAGCAGCTTAGACAGGGGTTCCGGCGGGGAGCTGTTTTTT.

The rearrangement uses TRBV7-9 and TRBJ2-3; TRBD1 is a possible D gene (6 bases). Germline V gene sequence: CDR1 SEHNR, CDR2 FQNEAQ (reference sequence). This CDR3 region has 19 residues. V lost 5 bases and J 4 bases, leaving 28 bases between the germline ends. CDR3 bases: TGTGCCAGCAGCCGCCGCCCACACAGGGTGGGCCCATGGGCAGATACGCAGTATTTT. Protein product: CASSRRPHRVGPWADTQYF.

The table lists this clone with a count of one. This chain uses TRBV29-1 with TRBJ1-1; 8 bases are shared with TRBD1. The CDR3 contains 13 residues. The V and J ends lost 3 bases and 5 bases, in that order; junction bases with no gene match: 5. Germline V CDR1 and CDR2: SQVTM, ANQGSEA. The CDR3 loop is CSVDQGAGTEAFF. DNA of the CDR3: TGCAGCGTTGATCAGGGGGCAGGAACTGAAGCTTTCTTT.

This rearrangement joins TRBV11-3 to TRBJ2-1; D is possibly TRBD2 (6 bases). Germline CDR1 is SGHNT and CDR2 is YENEEA. Trimming took off 5 bases at V and 16 bases at J, with 15 bases between the two ends. This CDR3 region has 11 residues. The chain's CDR3 is CASSVAGLGFF. In DNA form, the CDR3 reads TGTGCCAGCAGCGTGGCGGGATTAGGTTTCTTC.

The gene calls are TRBV28 and TRBJ1-2; 10 positions agree with TRBD1. The germline gives CDR1 MDHEN, CDR2 SYDVKM. This CDR3 contains 14 residues. V lost 2 bases and J lost 4; bases outside the gene matches: 1. CDR3 amino acids: CASSLGQGVYGYTF. The DNA for the CDR3 is TGTGCCAGCAGTTTAGGACAGGGGGTCTATGGCTACACCTTC.

This clone has more than one count but fewer than ten. CDR3 bases: TGTGCCAGTAGTATGGCTAGCGGGAGTATAGCGGAGCTGTTTTTT. Its translation: CASSMASGSIAELFF. The genes are TRBV19 and TRBJ2-2, with TRBD2 matching 10 bases. From germline, CDR1 is LNHDA and CDR2 SQIVND (reference sequence). J gave up 10 bases and V 3 bases, and 8 bases lay outside the gene matches. The CDR3 contains 15 residues.

This sequence joins TRBV11-2 and TRBJ2-7; the match to TRBD2 covers 7 bases. The V segment lost 4 bases and the J segment 1 base; nucleotides outside the gene matches: 7. Germline V lookup: CDR1 SGHAT, CDR2 FQNNGV. The CDR3 length is 15 residues. CDR3 in DNA: TGTGCCAGCAGCTCAACTAGCGTGAGGTCCTACGAGCAGTACTTC. This translates into CASSSTSVRSYEQYF. Filled out from reference TRBV11-2 and TRBJ2-7, the complete variable domain reads EAGVAQSPRYKIIEKRQSVAFWCNPISGHATLYWYQQILGQGPKLLIQFQNNGVVDDSQLPKDRFSAERLKGVDSTLKIQPAKLEDSAVYLCASSSTSVRSYEQYFGPGTRLTVT.

This sequence joins TRBV27 and TRBJ2-7; TRBD2 agrees at 9 bases. Germline V lookup: CDR1 MNHEY, CDR2 SMNVEV (reference sequence). CDR3 length: 16 residues. V shed 2 bases and J 0 bases; nucleotides not matched to a gene: 5. The CDR3 bases are TGTGCCAGCAGTTTAGGTCCGGGACTAGCCTCCTACGAGCAGTACTTC. Translation gives CASSLGPGLASYEQYF.

The sample holds one count of this clone. This chain joins TRBV7-9 and TRBJ1-4; D not resolved. V dropped 5 bases and J dropped 8 bases, with 21 bases sitting between them. CDR3 length: 16 amino acids. CDR1 and CDR2 (germline): SEHNR, FQNEAQ (reference sequence). CDR3 residues: CASSPIGMTAEEKLFF. The CDR3 nucleotides read TGTGCCAGCAGCCCTATCGGTATGACTGCGGAAGAAAAACTGTTTTTT. Variable domain in full (rest from reference TRBV7-9 and TRBJ1-4): DTGVSQNPRHKITKRGQNVTFRCDPISEHNRLYWYRQTLGQGPEFLTYFQNEAQLEKSRLLSDRFSAERPKGSFSTLEIQRTEQGDSAMYLCASSPIGMTAEEKLFFGSGTQLSVL.

The V call is TRBV9, the J call TRBJ1-4; 8 positions agree with TRBD1. The CDR3 sequence is 16 residues long. J gave up 4 bases and V 4 bases, and 9 bases lay outside the gene matches. Germline V gene sequence: CDR1 SGDLS, CDR2 YYNGEE. Here the CDR3 reads CASSLRGDRYNEKLFF. CDR3 in DNA: TGTGCCAGCAGCTTACGTGGGGACAGGTATAATGAAAAACTGTTTTTT.

This sequence joins TRBV4-3 and TRBJ1-2; 8 positions agree with TRBD1. The CDR3 totals 16 residues. The germline CDR1 and CDR2 sequences are LGHNA and YSLEER. J gave up 5 bases and V 0 bases, and 8 bases lay outside the gene matches. The CDR3: CASSQDHFTGGYGYTF. CDR3 in DNA: TGCGCCAGCAGCCAAGATCATTTCACAGGGGGGTATGGCTACACCTTC.

The rearrangement uses TRBV29-1 and TRBJ2-1, with 9 nucleotides matching TRBD2. This CDR3 region has 15 residues. Trimming removed 4 bases from V and 4 bases from J; junction bases left unmatched: 8. The germline CDR1 and CDR2 sequences are SQVTM and ANQGSEA. The CDR3 here is CSVAPGGREYNEQFF. The CDR3 DNA is TGCAGCGTTGCCCCCGGCGGGAGGGAATACAATGAGCAGTTCTTC.

The chain recombines TRBV7-9 with TRBJ1-1, with 12 bases matching TRBD1. V was pared by 5 bases and J by 0 bases, with 4 bases of the junction left unmatched. Germline values: CDR1 SEHNR, CDR2 FQNEAQ (reference sequence). This CDR3 is built from 16 residues. For the CDR3, the DNA is TGTGCCAGCAGCCCCCGGGACAGGGGGCTGAACACTGAAGCTTTCTTT. This encodes CASSPRDRGLNTEAFF.

This rearrangement joins TRBV7-3 to TRBJ2-3; TRBD1 might be the D (5 bases). Looked up from germline, CDR1 is SGHTA and CDR2 is FQGTGA. The CDR3 spans 15 residues. Trimming cost V 2 bases and J 0 bases, with 9 bases left between them. The CDR3 sequence: CASSLYQGSTDTQYF. CDR3 coding DNA: TGTGCCAGCAGCTTATACCAGGGCAGCACAGATACGCAGTATTTT.

This clone was seen once. CDR3 nucleotides: TGTGCCAGCAGCCCCAGGACAGGGGACTCAAGCTCTGGAAACACCATATATTTT. Residues: CASSPRTGDSSSGNTIYF. V gene TRBV7-6 combines with J gene TRBJ1-3; TRBD1 agrees at 9 bases. The V gene end was trimmed by 5 bases and the J gene end by 0 bases; junction bases not matched to a gene: 11. Germline V gives CDR1 SGHVS, CDR2 FNYEAQ. The length of the CDR3 is 18 residues.

This clone is a singleton in its sample. The chain has TRBV27 and TRBJ2-2; unclear D gene. Germline-derived CDR1 and CDR2 are MNHEY and SMNVEV (reference sequence). The CDR3 consists of 13 residues. Trimming shortened V by 6 bases and J by 8 bases, and 13 bases separated the two germline ends. The CDR3 sequence is CASSPTSQGELFF. The CDR3 DNA reads as TGTGCCAGCAGCCCCACTTCCCAAGGGGAGCTGTTTTTT.

V usage is TRBV5-1 and J usage is TRBJ2-3; TRBD2 aligns across 8 bases. Trimming removed 3 bases from V and 5 bases from J; junction bases left unmatched: 8. The CDR3 loop spans 15 amino acids. CDR1 and CDR2 from the germline V gene are SGHRS and YFSETQ. CDR3 sequence: CASSSRSGRIDTQYF. CDR3 bases: TGCGCCAGCAGCTCAAGAAGCGGGAGAATAGATACGCAGTATTTT.

The J gene is TRBJ1-5, the V gene TRBV6-1; D is ambiguous. CDR3 length: 13 amino acids. Deletions cut 4 bases from V and 5 bases from J, with 9 bases between. The germline gives CDR1 MNHNS, CDR2 SASEGT. The CDR3 DNA is TGTGCCAGCAGTGCTCAAGCGGATCAGCCCCAGCATTTT. Its translation: CASSAQADQPQHF.

The chain uses TRBV5-1 and TRBJ2-7; the D gene is possibly TRBD2 (5 bases). Germline lookup yields CDR1 SGHRS and CDR2 YFSETQ. Trimming took off 4 bases at V and 2 bases at J, with 10 bases between the two ends. The CDR3 is 13 residues long. The CDR3 loop reads CASSSDGTYEQYF. The DNA for the CDR3 is TGCGCCAGCAGCAGCGACGGGACCTACGAGCAGTACTTC. Using reference TRBV5-1 and TRBJ2-7 for the parts outside the CDR3, the full variable domain is KAGVTQTPRYLIKTRGQQVTLSCSPISGHRSVSWYQQTPGQGLQFLFEYFSETQRNKGNFPGRFSGRQFSNSRSEMNVSTLELGDSALYLCASSSDGTYEQYFGPGTRLTVT.

The J gene is TRBJ2-7, the V gene TRBV19; D perhaps matches TRBD2 (6 bases). The CDR3 is 15 residues long. Trimming removed 7 bases from V and 2 bases from J, with 18 bases in between. CDR1 is LNHDA and CDR2 is SQIVND in the germline V gene (reference sequence). The CDR3 spells CASMGEAEGAYEQYF. The CDR3 DNA reads as TGTGCCAGTATGGGGGAAGCGGAGGGAGCCTACGAGCAGTACTTC.

V gene TRBV5-1 combines with J gene TRBJ2-3; D ambiguous. The germline gives CDR1 SGHRS, CDR2 YFSETQ. The CDR3 loop spans 14 amino acids. Deletions cut 4 bases from V and 1 base from J, with 10 bases between. The CDR3 sequence: CASSPVAGTDTQYF. The CDR3 DNA sequence: TGCGCCAGCAGCCCCGTTGCGGGCACAGATACGCAGTATTTT.

The rearrangement links TRBV28 to TRBJ2-1; 11 bases line up with TRBD2. V was pared by 3 bases and J by 4 bases, with 2 bases of the junction left unmatched. This CDR3 region has 15 residues. CDR1 and CDR2 (germline): MDHEN, SYDVKM. The CDR3 here is CASSLGTSGYNEQFF. The CDR3 coding sequence is TGTGCCAGCAGTTTGGGGACTAGCGGATACAATGAGCAGTTCTTC.

This clone occurred a few times. The genes are TRBV30 and TRBJ1-4; the D is unclear. In germline, CDR1 is GTSNPN, CDR2 SVGIG (reference sequence). The CDR3 has 13 residues. Deletions cut 5 bases from V and 1 base from J, with 8 bases between. The CDR3 DNA reads as TGTGCCTGGGCTCGGGGAACTAATGAAAAACTGTTTTTT. This gives the protein CAWARGTNEKLFF. Combining the CDR3 with reference TRBV30 and TRBJ1-4 gives the whole variable domain SQTIHQWPATLVQPVGSPLSLECTVEGTSNPNLYWYRQAAGRGLQLLFYSVGIGQISSEVPQNLSASRPQDRQFILSSKKLLLSDSGFYLCAWARGTNEKLFFGSGTQLSVL.

V is TRBV12-5 and J is TRBJ2-5; possible D gene TRBD1, 6 bases. With the DNA end fitting TRBJ2-7 better, the J assignment may be wrong. Per germline, CDR1 LGHNT and CDR2 FRNRAP. The CDR3 length is 16 residues. The CDR3 DNA follows: TGTGCTAGTGGTTTGCCCCGGGACATACCCTCCTACGAGCAGTACTTC. Its translation is CASGLPRDIPSYEQYF.